This TCR beta chain stems from a study of T-cell memory formation after mild COVID-19. Study-wide results and limits: Contracting clones from day 15 to 85 showed balanced CD4/CD8; later expanders favored CD4+.

Barcoded TCR alpha and TCR beta cDNA libraries with UMIs came from 5'RACE using constant-segment primers. TCRdb fed the 5' RACE reads into MiXCR, producing one record per CDR3 protein. The sample lists about 430,000 distinct CDR3 sequences; 20% to 30% were seen once. A remark on this clonotype: What it binds is not known.

This CDR3 comprises 16 residues. The V segment lost 2 bases and the J segment 0 bases; nucleotides outside the gene matches: 0. Germline CDR1 KGHSH, CDR2 LQKENI. The sequence was collected from an adult woman who had mild COVID-19 (a few samples of this study predate the infection). Cell type and time point are not known. The chain carries TRBV18 and TRBJ2-1, with 11 nucleotides matching TRBD1. Material: PBMCs or a T cell subset sorted from them (not recorded which). The CDR3 DNA reads TGTGCCAGCTCACCAGGGACAGGGGGCTCCTACAATGAGCAGTTCTTC. Amino acids: CASSPGTGGSYNEQFF. Full variable domain (remainder filled in from reference TRBV18 and TRBJ2-1): NAGVMQNPRHLVRRRGQEARLRCSPMKGHSHVYWYRQLPEEGLKFMVYLQKENIIDESGMPKERFSAEFPKEGPSILRIQQVVRGDSAAYFCASSPGTGGSYNEQFFGPGTRLTVL.